These T cell receptor beta chains were read from a single sample in a study of T cell changes during pregnancy in multiple sclerosis. Here immunoSEQ multiplex PCR was the method, and the copy in TCRdb shows in-frame clones only, minus some. Of about 40,000 clones in the sample, just under 95% were seen once. This sample comprised CD8+ T cells from peripheral blood mononuclear cells, obtained in the third trimester of pregnancy. The source of these receptors is a female donor with multiple sclerosis, enrolled in a pregnancy study. The CDR3 runs from the conserved cysteine through the conserved F or W. D genes are given only for firm matches. Size is omitted from some rows. Given values are once, few, many or a class for expanded clones.

D gene,J gene,V gene,clone size,CDR3 protein,CDR3 DNA
.,TRBJ2-3,TRBV4-1,.,CASSQERVGGNTQYF,TGCGCCAGCAGCCAAGAGAGGGTGGGGGGTAATACGCAGTATTTT
TRBD2,TRBJ2-3,TRBV7-3,.,CASSLSISGGADTQYF,TGTGCCAGCAGCTTAAGTATCAGCGGGGGGGCAGATACGCAGTATTTT
TRBD1,TRBJ1-1,TRBV11-2,large,CASSSWTGRTEAFF,TGTGCCAGCAGCTCGTGGACAGGTCGGACTGAAGCTTTCTTT
.,TRBJ2-1,TRBV27,.,CASTLRGGRNNEQFF,TGTGCCAGCACCTTAAGGGGGGGCCGAAACAATGAGCAGTTCTTC
.,TRBJ2-1,TRBV4-2,.,CASSQDPPSSYNEQFF,TGTGCCAGCAGCCAAGATCCGCCCAGCTCCTACAATGAGCAGTTCTTC
TRBD2,TRBJ2-5,TRBV27,once,CASSFISGGFPQYF,TGTGCCAGCAGTTTTATTAGCGGGGGGTTCCCCCAGTACTTC
TRBD2,TRBJ2-2,TRBV12-5,.,CASGPTSGDPNTGELFF,TGTGCTAGTGGTCCTACTAGCGGGGACCCGAACACCGGGGAGCTGTTTTTT
.,TRBJ1-2,TRBV2,.,CASSGGTMITSGYTF,TGTGCCAGCAGTGGAGGGACAATGATAACATCGGGCTACACCTTC
TRBD2,TRBJ2-2,TRBV9,.,CASSVSREGPNTGELFF,TGTGCCAGCAGCGTATCTAGGGAGGGGCCCAACACCGGGGAGCTGTTTTTT
.,TRBJ2-1,TRBV19,.,CASRRGLNEQFF,TGTGCCAGTCGTCGGGGTCTCAATGAGCAGTTCTTC
.,TRBJ1-2,TRBV5-6,.,CASSWGGGGYTF,TGTGCCAGCAGCTGGGGAGGAGGCGGCTACACCTTC
TRBD1,TRBJ2-7,TRBV7-8,once,CASSLGDRPSSYEQYF,TGTGCCAGCAGCTTAGGGGACAGGCCCAGCTCCTACGAGCAGTACTTC
TRBD1,TRBJ1-1,TRBV4-1,few,CASSLGTGHTEAFF,TGCGCCAGCAGCCTGGGGACAGGTCACACTGAAGCTTTCTTT
.,TRBJ1-5,TRBV2,.,CASRGQHSNQPQHF,TGTGCCAGCAGAGGACAGCATAGCAATCAGCCCCAGCATTTT
.,TRBJ1-2,TRBV9,.,CASSVGGDRSNYGYTF,TGTGCCAGCAGCGTAGGTGGTGATAGATCTAACTATGGCTACACCTTC
TRBD1,TRBJ2-1,TRBV9,.,CASSDRTGNNEQFF,TGTGCCAGCAGCGACCGGACAGGGAACAATGAGCAGTTCTTC
.,TRBJ2-2,TRBV19,.,CASSIREYTGELFF,TGTGCCAGTAGTATTAGGGAGTACACCGGGGAGCTGTTTTTT
.,TRBJ2-1,TRBV6-5,.,CASSQDIRLYNEQFF,TGTGCCAGCAGCCAGGACATCCGACTCTACAATGAGCAGTTCTTC
TRBD2,TRBJ2-1,TRBV29-1,.,CSATGGEQFF,TGCAGCGCCACGGGGGGTGAGCAGTTCTTC
.,TRBJ1-3,TRBV9,.,CASSVDGAPGNTIYF,TGTGCCAGCAGCGTAGACGGTGCCCCTGGAAACACCATATATTTT
.,TRBJ2-3,TRBV7-2,.,CASSLVELMQYF,TGTGCCAGCAGCTTAGTAGAGCTGATGCAGTATTTT
TRBD2,TRBJ2-1,TRBV5-6,.,CASSFGGGNEQFF,TGTGCCAGCAGCTTCGGGGGGGGCAATGAGCAGTTCTTC
.,TRBJ1-2,TRBV7-9,.,CASSPTGHLYGYTF,TGTGCCAGCAGCCCTACGGGACACCTCTATGGCTACACCTTC
TRBD1,TRBJ2-7,TRBV5-6,once,CASSQGTGSLYEQYF,TGTGCCAGCAGCCAGGGGACAGGGTCCCTCTACGAGCAGTACTTC
.,TRBJ1-6,TRBV21-1,.,CASSKDRGHSPLHF,TGTGCCAGCAGCAAAGACAGGGGCCATTCACCCCTCCACTTT
.,TRBJ2-3,TRBV4-1,.,CASSQGEGRGTDTQYF,TGCGCCAGCAGCCAAGGTGAGGGCCGTGGGACAGATACGCAGTATTTT
.,TRBJ2-1,TRBV19,.,CASSFNRDEQFF,TGTGCCAGTAGTTTCAACAGGGACGAGCAGTTCTTC
.,TRBJ1-2,TRBV5-4,.,CASSLEPGAIYGYTF,TGTGCCAGCAGCTTGGAACCAGGGGCCATCTATGGCTACACCTTC
.,TRBJ2-1,TRBV6-5,.,CASSYTGGAYNEQFF,TGTGCCAGCAGTTACACAGGGGGGGCCTACAATGAGCAGTTCTTC
TRBD2,TRBJ2-1,TRBV10-1,.,CASSGFEAGGRDEQFF,TGCGCCAGCAGTGGTTTCGAAGCGGGGGGGCGGGATGAGCAGTTCTTC
.,TRBJ2-7,TRBV11-2,.,CASSFGVSYEQYF,TGTGCCAGCAGCTTCGGGGTCTCCTACGAGCAGTACTTC
.,TRBJ1-2,TRBV9,.,CASMGGGRGYTF,TGTGCCAGCATGGGGGGAGGTCGGGGCTACACCTTC
.,TRBJ2-7,TRBV11-2,.,CASSLAGDYEQYF,TGTGCCAGCAGCTTAGCGGGGGACTACGAGCAGTACTTC
.,TRBJ2-3,TRBV14,once,CASSQDQGLGDTQYF,TGTGCCAGCAGCCAAGATCAGGGGTTGGGCGATACGCAGTATTTT
TRBD1,TRBJ2-2,TRBV19,.,CASSNGQGRGKGELFF,TGTGCCAGTAGTAATGGACAGGGGCGGGGGAAGGGGGAGCTGTTTTTT
TRBD1,TRBJ2-2,TRBV6-4,once,CASSDAGTGIVGELFF,TGTGCCAGCAGTGACGCCGGGACAGGGATTGTCGGGGAGCTGTTTTTT
TRBD2,TRBJ2-1,TRBV7-3,few,CASSVLAGALNEQFF,TGTGCCAGCAGCGTCCTAGCGGGGGCCCTCAATGAGCAGTTCTTC
TRBD1,TRBJ1-6,TRBV2,.,CARQTGVSPLHF,TGTGCCAGACAGACAGGGGTTTCACCCCTCCACTTT
.,TRBJ1-2,TRBV7-9,.,CASSLVGVVQGLYGYTF,TGTGCCAGCAGCTTAGTGGGGGTCGTGCAGGGGCTCTATGGCTACACCTTC
.,TRBJ2-3,TRBV7-6,.,CASSVQGGDTDTQYF,TGTGCCAGCAGCGTACAGGGAGGGGACACAGATACGCAGTATTTT
TRBD1,TRBJ2-1,TRBV5-1,.,CASSLDSGTGAYEQFF,TGCGCCAGCAGCTTGGATTCCGGGACAGGGGCGTATGAGCAGTTCTTC
.,TRBJ2-7,TRBV13,.,CASMGAGEYPRDEQYF,TGTGCCAGCATGGGCGCAGGCGAATACCCGCGGGACGAGCAGTACTTC
.,TRBJ2-7,TRBV29-1,.,CSGLASSYEQYF,TGCAGCGGGCTAGCGAGCTCCTACGAGCAGTACTTC
.,TRBJ2-3,TRBV21-1,.,CASSKERGLGNYMGHTDTQYF,TGTGCCAGCAGCAAAGAAAGGGGGTTGGGAAACTACATGGGTCACACAGATACGCAGTATTTT
.,TRBJ1-1,TRBV14,.,CASSQGGTTEAFF,TGTGCCAGCAGCCAAGGTGGGACTACTGAAGCTTTCTTT
TRBD2,TRBJ2-3,TRBV27,.,CASSLQTSGDRDTQYF,TGTGCCAGCAGTTTACAAACTAGCGGGGATAGAGATACGCAGTATTTT
TRBD1,TRBJ2-7,TRBV2,.,CASKGAQADVYEQYF,TGTGCCAGCAAGGGGGCACAGGCCGATGTCTACGAGCAGTACTTC
.,TRBJ2-5,TRBV7-2,.,CASSAHTNAPLGTQYF,TGTGCCAGCAGCGCCCACACTAATGCCCCGTTGGGGACCCAGTACTTC
TRBD1,TRBJ1-2,TRBV9,.,CASSAGQGRYTF,TGTGCCAGCAGCGCTGGACAGGGACGCTACACCTTC
.,TRBJ2-5,TRBV4-2,.,CASSQGGEETQYF,TGTGCCAGCAGCCAAGGGGGGGAAGAGACCCAGTACTTC
.,TRBJ2-3,TRBV9,.,CASSPTGSDTDTQYF,TGTGCCAGCAGCCCTACAGGGTCTGACACAGATACGCAGTATTTT
TRBD1,TRBJ2-5,TRBV5-1,.,CASSTDRGSKETQYF,TGCGCCAGCAGCACCGACAGGGGGTCCAAGGAGACCCAGTACTTC
TRBD2,TRBJ2-7,TRBV7-3,.,CASSRGVGEGYEQYF,TGTGCCAGCAGCCGGGGAGTTGGGGAGGGCTACGAGCAGTACTTC
.,TRBJ1-5,TRBV19,.,CASSARGGQPQHF,TGTGCCAGTAGTGCCAGGGGAGGGCAGCCCCAGCATTTT
.,TRBJ1-1,TRBV7-6,.,CASSLSWNTEAFF,TGTGCCAGCAGCTTAAGCTGGAACACTGAAGCTTTCTTT
.,TRBJ1-2,TRBV19,.,CASSIGGGGYTF,TGTGCCAGTAGTATAGGAGGCGGGGGCTACACCTTC